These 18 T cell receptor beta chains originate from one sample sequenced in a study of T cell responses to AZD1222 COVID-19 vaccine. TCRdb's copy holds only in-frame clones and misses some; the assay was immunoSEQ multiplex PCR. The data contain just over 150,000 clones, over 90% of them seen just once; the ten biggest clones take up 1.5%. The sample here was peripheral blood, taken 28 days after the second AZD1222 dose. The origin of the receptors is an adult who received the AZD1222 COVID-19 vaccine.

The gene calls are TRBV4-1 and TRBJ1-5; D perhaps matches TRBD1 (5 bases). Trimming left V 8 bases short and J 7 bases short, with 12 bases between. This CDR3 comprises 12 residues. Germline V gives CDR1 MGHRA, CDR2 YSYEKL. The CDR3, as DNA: TGCGCCAGCTCAGGGTTCCAGCAGCCCCAGCATTTT. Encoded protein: CASSGFQQPQHF.

The DNA of the CDR3 is TGTGCCAGCAGTGACTTGGCGAGCAATCAGCCCCAGCATTTT. Its protein product is CASSDLASNQPQHF. V is TRBV25-1 and J is TRBJ1-5, with D uncertain. Germline V gives CDR1 MGHDK, CDR2 SYGVNS. Trimming cost V 3 bases and J 1 base, with 7 bases left between them. The CDR3 sequence is 14 residues long. The full variable domain, its missing parts supplied by reference TRBV25-1 and TRBJ1-5, is EADIYQTPRYLVIGTGKKITLECSQTMGHDKMYWYQQDPGMELHLIHYSYGVNSTEKGDLSSESTVSRIRTEHFPLTLESARPSHTSQYLCASSDLASNQPQHFGDGTRLSIL.

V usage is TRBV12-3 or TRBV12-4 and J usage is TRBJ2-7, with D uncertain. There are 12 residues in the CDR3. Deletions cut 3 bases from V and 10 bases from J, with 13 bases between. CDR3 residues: CASSFSRLVQYF. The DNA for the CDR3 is TGTGCCAGCAGTTTTAGTAGGTTAGTACAGTACTTC.

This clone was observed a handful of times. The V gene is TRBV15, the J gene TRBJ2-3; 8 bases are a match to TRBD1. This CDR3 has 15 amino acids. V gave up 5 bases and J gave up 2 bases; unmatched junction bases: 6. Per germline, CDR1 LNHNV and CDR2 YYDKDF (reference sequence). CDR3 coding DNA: TGTGCCACCAGCGAGGGACAGGCCCTCACAGATACGCAGTATTTT. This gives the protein CATSEGQALTDTQYF.

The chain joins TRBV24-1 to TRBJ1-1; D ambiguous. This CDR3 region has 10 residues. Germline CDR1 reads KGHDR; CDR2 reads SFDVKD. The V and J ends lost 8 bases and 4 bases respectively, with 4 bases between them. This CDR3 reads CATMCTEAFF. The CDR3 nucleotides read TGTGCCACCATGTGCACTGAAGCTTTCTTT.

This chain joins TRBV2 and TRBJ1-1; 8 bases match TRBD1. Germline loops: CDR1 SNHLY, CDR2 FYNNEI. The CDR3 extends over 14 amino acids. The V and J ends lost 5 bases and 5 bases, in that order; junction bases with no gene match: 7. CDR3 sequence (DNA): TGTGCCAGCAGTCTAGACAGGGGTGGAACTGAAGCTTTCTTT. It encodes CASSLDRGGTEAFF.

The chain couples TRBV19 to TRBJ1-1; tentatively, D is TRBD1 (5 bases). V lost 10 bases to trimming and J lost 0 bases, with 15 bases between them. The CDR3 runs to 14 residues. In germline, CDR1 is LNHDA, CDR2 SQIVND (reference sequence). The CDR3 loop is CATWDRRMNTEAFF. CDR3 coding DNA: TGTGCCACTTGGGACCGCCGAATGAACACTGAAGCTTTCTTT. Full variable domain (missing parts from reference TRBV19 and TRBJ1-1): DGGITQSPKYLFRKEGQNVTLSCEQNLNHDAMYWYRQDPGQGLRLIYYSQIVNDFQKGDIAEGYSVSREKKESFPLTVTSAQKNPTAFYLCATWDRRMNTEAFFGQGTRLTVV.

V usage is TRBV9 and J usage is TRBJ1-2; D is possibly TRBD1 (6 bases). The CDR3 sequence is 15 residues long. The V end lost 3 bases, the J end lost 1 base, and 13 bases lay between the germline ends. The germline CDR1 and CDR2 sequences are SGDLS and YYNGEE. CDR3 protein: CASSARVDSNYGYTF. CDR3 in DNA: TGTGCCAGCAGCGCGAGAGTGGACAGTAACTATGGCTACACCTTC.

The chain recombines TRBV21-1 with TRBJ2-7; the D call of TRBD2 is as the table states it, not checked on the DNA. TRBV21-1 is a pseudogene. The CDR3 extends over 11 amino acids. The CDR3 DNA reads TGTGCCATCCCGGGGGCCTACGAGCAGTACTTC. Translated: CAIPGAYEQYF.

The CDR3 here is CASSSSGHNEQFF. The CDR3 DNA reads TGTGCCAGCAGTTCGTCAGGGCACAATGAGCAGTTCTTC. The J gene is TRBJ2-1, the V gene TRBV27; D is perhaps TRBD1 (5 bases). CDR1 MNHEY and CDR2 SMNVEV come from the germline V gene (reference sequence). Trimming took off 4 bases at V and 5 bases at J, with 9 bases between the two ends. This CDR3 spans 13 amino acids.

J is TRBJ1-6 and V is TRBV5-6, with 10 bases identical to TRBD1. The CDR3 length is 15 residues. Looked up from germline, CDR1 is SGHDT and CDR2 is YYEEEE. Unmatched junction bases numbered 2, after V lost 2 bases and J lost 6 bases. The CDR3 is CASSFWDRGNSPLHF. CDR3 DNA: TGTGCCAGCAGCTTTTGGGACAGGGGTAATTCACCCCTCCACTTT.

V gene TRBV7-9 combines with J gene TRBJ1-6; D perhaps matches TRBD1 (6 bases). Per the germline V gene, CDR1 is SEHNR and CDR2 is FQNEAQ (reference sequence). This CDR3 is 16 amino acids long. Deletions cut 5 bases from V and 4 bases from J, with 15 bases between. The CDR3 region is CASSGKRGQYNSPLHF. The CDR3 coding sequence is TGTGCCAGCAGCGGTAAAAGGGGACAATATAATTCACCCCTCCACTTT.

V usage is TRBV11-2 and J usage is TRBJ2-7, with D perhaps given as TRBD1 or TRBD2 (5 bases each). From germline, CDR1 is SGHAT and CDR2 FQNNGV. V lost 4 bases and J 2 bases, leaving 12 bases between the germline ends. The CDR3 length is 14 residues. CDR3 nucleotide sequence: TGTGCCAGCAGCTCCCCGCTGGGACCCTACGAGCAGTACTTC. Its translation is CASSSPLGPYEQYF. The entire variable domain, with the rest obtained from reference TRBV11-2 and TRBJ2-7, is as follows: EAGVAQSPRYKIIEKRQSVAFWCNPISGHATLYWYQQILGQGPKLLIQFQNNGVVDDSQLPKDRFSAERLKGVDSTLKIQPAKLEDSAVYLCASSSPLGPYEQYFGPGTRLTVT.

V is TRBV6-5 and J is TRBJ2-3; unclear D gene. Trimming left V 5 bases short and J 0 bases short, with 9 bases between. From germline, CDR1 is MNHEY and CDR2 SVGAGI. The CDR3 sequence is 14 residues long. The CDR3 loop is CASSPGSSTDTQYF. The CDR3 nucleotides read TGTGCCAGCAGTCCAGGCTCTAGCACAGATACGCAGTATTTT.

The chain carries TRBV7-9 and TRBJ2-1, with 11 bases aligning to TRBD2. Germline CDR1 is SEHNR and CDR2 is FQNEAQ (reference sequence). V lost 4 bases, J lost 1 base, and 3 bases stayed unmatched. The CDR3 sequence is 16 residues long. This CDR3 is CASSSLAGVSYNEQFF. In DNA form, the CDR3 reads TGTGCCAGCAGCTCACTAGCGGGGGTATCCTACAATGAGCAGTTCTTC. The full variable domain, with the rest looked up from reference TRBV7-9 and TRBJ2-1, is DTGVSQNPRHKITKRGQNVTFRCDPISEHNRLYWYRQTLGQGPEFLTYFQNEAQLEKSRLLSDRFSAERPKGSFSTLEIQRTEQGDSAMYLCASSSLAGVSYNEQFFGPGTRLTVL.

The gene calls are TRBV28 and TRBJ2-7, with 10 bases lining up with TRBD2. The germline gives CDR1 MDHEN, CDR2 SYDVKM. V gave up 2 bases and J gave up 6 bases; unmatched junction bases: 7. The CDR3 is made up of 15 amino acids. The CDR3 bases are TGTGCCAGCAGTTTAGAAGTAGCGGGAGGTCCCGAGCAGTACTTC. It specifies CASSLEVAGGPEQYF.

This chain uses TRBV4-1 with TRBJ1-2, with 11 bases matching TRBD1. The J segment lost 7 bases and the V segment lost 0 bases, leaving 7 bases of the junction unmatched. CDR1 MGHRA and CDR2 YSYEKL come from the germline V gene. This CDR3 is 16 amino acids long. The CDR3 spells CASSQDPGTGGRGYTF. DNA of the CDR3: TGCGCCAGCAGCCAAGACCCCGGGACAGGGGGGCGTGGCTACACCTTC.

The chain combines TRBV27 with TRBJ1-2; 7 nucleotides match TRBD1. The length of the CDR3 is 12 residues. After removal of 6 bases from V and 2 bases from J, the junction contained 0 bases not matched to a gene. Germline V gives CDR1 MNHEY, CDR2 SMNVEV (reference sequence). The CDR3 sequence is CASRGQNYGYTF. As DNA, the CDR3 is TGTGCCAGCAGGGGACAGAACTATGGCTACACCTTC.